Following are 25 T cell receptor beta chains from one sample sequenced in a study of blood T cell repertoires in COVID-19 (TCRdb year 2020). Libraries came from the immunoSEQ multiplex PCR assay. The clones in this table, taken by TCRdb from immuneACCESS, are in-frame only. Not every clone is retained; where verified, under half of the shortfall comes from an unresolved V gene, and the cause of the rest is unknown. Across this sample there are 200,000 to 300,000 clones, with around 84% seen only once. Jointly, the top ten make up 4.2% of the sample. The sample taken for sequencing was peripheral blood. Receptors were obtained from a man in his fifties or sixties with acute or convalescent COVID-19.

This sequence joins TRBV5-1 and TRBJ1-1; 8 positions match TRBD1. CDR1 is SGHRS, CDR2 YFSETQ, per germline. The trim removed 4 bases at V and 1 base at J, leaving 3 bases unmatched. This CDR3 has 14 residues. The CDR3: CASSTTGANTEAFF. CDR3 DNA: TGCGCCAGCAGCACGACAGGGGCGAACACTGAAGCTTTCTTT.

V usage is TRBV19 and J usage is TRBJ2-5; 9 nucleotides agree with TRBD1. This CDR3 is built from 14 residues. Germline V lookup: CDR1 LNHDA, CDR2 SQIVND (reference sequence). Trimming at V came to 4 bases and at J to 6 bases, leaving 6 bases not matched to a gene. CDR3 loop: CASSTGTGTQTQYF. The CDR3 region has the DNA TGTGCCAGTAGTACCGGGACAGGGACTCAGACCCAGTACTTC.

The chain carries TRBV3-1 (or the pseudogene TRBV3-2) and TRBJ1-6, with D maybe TRBD1 (5 bases). The CDR3 spans 14 residues. Germline CDR1 reads LGHDT; CDR2 reads YNNKEL (reference sequence). The V end lost 2 bases, the J end lost 10 bases, and 12 bases lay between the germline ends. The CDR3 bases are TGTGCCAGCAGCCAAACGGGGGTTTCGTCACCCCTCCACTTT. Amino acids: CASSQTGVSSPLHF.

The chain carries TRBV12-5 and TRBJ1-2; TRBD1 might be the D (6 bases). V was trimmed by 6 bases and J by 8 bases, leaving 19 bases between them. The length of the CDR3 is 14 residues. Germline loops: CDR1 LGHNT, CDR2 FRNRAP. The CDR3, as DNA: TGTGCTAGTGGACCCCCGACAGGCCTCGGGGGCTACACCTTC. Its translation is CASGPPTGLGGYTF.

This chain connects TRBV3-1 (or the pseudogene TRBV3-2) to TRBJ2-7; TRBD2 agrees at 7 bases. The J segment lost 1 base and the V segment lost 6 bases, leaving 6 bases of the junction unmatched. The CDR3 runs 14 residues. CDR1 LGHDT and CDR2 YNNKEL come from the germline V gene (reference sequence). The DNA of the CDR3 is TGTGCCAGCAGACCTCAGGGAGGGTCCTACGAGCAGTACTTC. Its protein product is CASRPQGGSYEQYF.

The chain joins TRBV6-2 or TRBV6-3 to TRBJ2-7; D is perhaps TRBD2 (6 bases). The CDR3 is 13 residues long. CDR1 is MNHEY and CDR2 is SVGEGT in the germline V gene. The V gene lost 0 bases and the J gene lost 6 bases, with 9 bases spanning the gap. The CDR3, as DNA: TGTGCCAGCAGTTACTCGACGGGAGTCGAGCAGTACTTC. It is translated as CASSYSTGVEQYF.

This chain connects TRBV13 to TRBJ1-2, with no clear D. CDR3 length: 13 residues. Germline CDR1 is PRHDT and CDR2 is FYEKMQ (reference sequence). Trimming took 1 base from V and 7 from J, leaving 10 bases between them. CDR3: CASSLEQFAGYTF. The CDR3 DNA reads TGTGCCAGCAGCTTAGAACAGTTCGCTGGCTACACCTTC. Based on the CDR3 plus reference TRBV13 and TRBJ1-2, the full variable domain is AAGVIQSPRHLIKEKRETATLKCYPIPRHDTVYWYQQGPGQDPQFLISFYEKMQSDKGSIPDRFSAQQFSDYHSELNMSSLELGDSALYFCASSLEQFAGYTFGSGTRLTVV.

This clone was observed once. The chain links TRBV6-2 or TRBV6-3 to TRBJ2-5, with a weak D call TRBD1 (5 bases). The CDR3 is 13 residues long. With 0 bases removed from V and 5 bases from J, the gap between germline ends came to 7 bases. Germline lookup yields CDR1 MNHEY and CDR2 SVGEGT. CDR3 nucleotides: TGTGCCAGCAGTTACTCGAAGGGGGAGACCCAGTACTTC. Translated: CASSYSKGETQYF.

This clone was seen many times. V usage is TRBV5-4 and J usage is TRBJ1-4; D may be TRBD1 (6 bases). Trimming cost V 4 bases and J 11 bases, with 21 bases left between them. From germline, CDR1 is SGHNT and CDR2 YYREEE (reference sequence). The CDR3 covers 15 residues. CDR3 coding DNA: TGTGCCAGCAGCGGGCCACCTAGATCTACAGGGAAACTGTTTTTT. Translated, it gives CASSGPPRSTGKLFF.

Comment on this clone: The identical CDR3 is also encoded by other nucleotide sequences in the sample. The V gene is TRBV2, the J gene TRBJ2-7; weak D call: TRBD2 (6 bases). The V end lost 7 bases, the J end lost 4 bases, and 11 bases lay between the germline ends. The CDR3 is 12 residues long. CDR1 and CDR2 (germline): SNHLY, FYNNEI. For the CDR3, the DNA is TGTGCCAGCATTGGGGGAGGATACGAGCAGTACTTC. It yields the protein CASIGGGYEQYF. Full variable domain (remainder filled in from reference TRBV2 and TRBJ2-7): EPEVTQTPSHQVTQMGQEVILRCVPISNHLYFYWYRQILGQKVEFLVSFYNNEISEKSEIFDDQFSVERPDGSNFTLKIRSTKLEDSAMYFCASIGGGYEQYFGPGTRLTVT.

This rearrangement joins TRBV19 to TRBJ2-1, with 8 bases identical to TRBD1. Germline values: CDR1 LNHDA, CDR2 SQIVND (reference sequence). This CDR3 region has 17 residues. Trimming removed 5 bases from V and 0 bases from J; junction bases left unmatched: 9. CDR3 nucleotides: TGTGCCAGTAGTCCCCTGGACAGGGCGCACTCCTACAATGAGCAGTTCTTC. It yields the protein CASSPLDRAHSYNEQFF.

This chain connects TRBV2 to TRBJ2-7; 9 bases match TRBD1. There are 14 residues in the CDR3. Germline V gives CDR1 SNHLY, CDR2 FYNNEI. Unmatched junction bases numbered 3, after V lost 6 bases and J lost 0 bases. CDR3: CASRGTGSSYEQYF. CDR3 nucleotide sequence: TGTGCCAGCAGGGGGACAGGGAGCTCCTACGAGCAGTACTTC.

The chain has TRBV7-3 and TRBJ1-1; D remains ambiguous. Per germline, CDR1 SGHTA and CDR2 FQGTGA. Trimming removed 0 bases from V and 5 bases from J, with 13 bases in between. The CDR3 covers 15 residues. In nucleotides, the CDR3 is TGTGCCAGCAGCTTAACTGGCAGCCGAGGTACTGAAGCTTTCTTT. Encoded protein: CASSLTGSRGTEAFF.

The gene calls are TRBV12-2 and TRBJ1-4; the D segment call TRBD1 is taken from the table without a DNA check. TRBV12-2 is recorded as a pseudogene. The CDR3 spans 18 residues. In nucleotides, the CDR3 is TGTGCAAGTCCCTGGGTGGAGGGGGCATCTATGGCTAATGAAAAACTGTTTTTT. Translation: CASPWVEGASMANEKLFF.

The chain combines TRBV3-1 (or the pseudogene TRBV3-2) with TRBJ2-1; no definite D call. V lost 3 bases to trimming and J lost 0 bases, with 9 bases between them. The germline gives CDR1 LGHDT, CDR2 YNNKEL (reference sequence). This CDR3 spans 15 amino acids. The DNA for the CDR3 is TGTGCCAGCAGCCAGAGTTCCCTCTCCTACAATGAGCAGTTCTTC. This translates into CASSQSSLSYNEQFF.

The chain employs TRBV29-1 and TRBJ1-2; 8 bases are shared with TRBD1. Germline V lookup: CDR1 SQVTM, CDR2 ANQGSEA. V shed 5 bases, J shed 4 bases, and the junction held 12 bases outside the gene matches. The CDR3 runs 15 residues. Written as DNA, the CDR3 is TGCAGCGTTACCCTCCAGGGGGCGTTAGCCTATGGCTACACCTTC. This gives the protein CSVTLQGALAYGYTF.

This chain connects TRBV19 to TRBJ1-2; 7 positions agree with TRBD1. The CDR3 sequence is 14 residues long. V was pared by 3 bases and J by 4 bases, with 5 bases of the junction left unmatched. Germline assignment: CDR1 LNHDA and CDR2 SQIVND (reference sequence). The chain's CDR3 is CASSIDQGGYGYTF. The CDR3 nucleotides are TGTGCCAGTAGTATTGATCAGGGGGGCTATGGCTACACCTTC. Supplemented by reference TRBV19 and TRBJ1-2, the full variable domain reads DGGITQSPKYLFRKEGQNVTLSCEQNLNHDAMYWYRQDPGQGLRLIYYSQIVNDFQKGDIAEGYSVSREKKESFPLTVTSAQKNPTAFYLCASSIDQGGYGYTFGSGTRLTVV.

This sequence joins TRBV7-2 and TRBJ2-2; D is perhaps TRBD1 (5 bases). CDR3 length: 14 amino acids. Germline CDR1 SGHTA, CDR2 FQGNSA. The V and J ends lost 5 bases and 7 bases respectively, with 14 bases between them. The CDR3 DNA reads TGTGCCAGCAGCCTCCTCCTCCAGGGCGGGGAGCTGTTTTTT. It codes for CASSLLLQGGELFF.

The V call is TRBV15, the J call TRBJ1-2; no clear D gene. Germline values: CDR1 LNHNV, CDR2 YYDKDF (reference sequence). V was pared by 1 base and J by 1 base, with 10 bases between. The CDR3 loop spans 15 amino acids. The CDR3 sequence: CATSRADGGNYGYTF. The DNA for the CDR3 is TGTGCCACCAGCAGAGCCGATGGAGGTAACTATGGCTACACCTTC.

The rearrangement links TRBV5-1 to TRBJ2-1, with 9 bases matching TRBD2. This CDR3 comprises 15 residues. The junction had 0 bases not matched to a gene; V was cut back by 0 bases and J by 2 bases. From germline, CDR1 is SGHRS and CDR2 YFSETQ. CDR3 in DNA: TGCGCCAGCAGCTTGGCTAGCGGGACCTACAATGAGCAGTTCTTC. Its protein product is CASSLASGTYNEQFF.

V gene TRBV19 combines with J gene TRBJ2-7, with D hard to call. CDR3 length: 13 amino acids. V was pared by 5 bases and J by 0 bases, with 8 bases between. Germline V CDR1 and CDR2: LNHDA, SQIVND (reference sequence). The CDR3 DNA sequence: TGTGCCAGTAGTGCGGCCAGCTCCTACGAGCAGTACTTC. It specifies CASSAASSYEQYF.

The chain couples TRBV5-1 to TRBJ2-7; 10 bases line up with TRBD1. The CDR3 has 15 residues. Germline V lookup: CDR1 SGHRS, CDR2 YFSETQ. J lost 2 bases, V lost 5 bases, and 7 bases had no gene match. CDR3 protein: CASRVDGQGAYEQYF. DNA for the CDR3: TGCGCCAGCAGGGTAGATGGACAGGGGGCCTACGAGCAGTACTTC.

J is TRBJ2-7 and V is TRBV5-1; unclear D gene. CDR1 SGHRS and CDR2 YFSETQ come from the germline V gene. V lost 0 bases and J lost 0, with 7 bases in between. The CDR3 has 14 residues. The CDR3 spells CASSLETPSYEQYF. The CDR3 coding sequence is TGCGCCAGCAGCTTGGAGACTCCCTCCTACGAGCAGTACTTC. The full variable domain, with the rest looked up from reference TRBV5-1 and TRBJ2-7, is KAGVTQTPRYLIKTRGQQVTLSCSPISGHRSVSWYQQTPGQGLQFLFEYFSETQRNKGNFPGRFSGRQFSNSRSEMNVSTLELGDSALYLCASSLETPSYEQYFGPGTRLTVT.

The chain links TRBV5-4 to TRBJ2-2; D possibly corresponds to TRBD1 (6 bases). This CDR3 is 14 amino acids long. Trimming left V 2 bases short and J 3 bases short, with 8 bases between. CDR1 and CDR2 (germline): SGHNT, YYREEE (reference sequence). The CDR3 DNA follows: TGTGCCAGCAGCTTCCGGACAGACACCGGGGAGCTGTTTTTT. Protein product: CASSFRTDTGELFF.

This clone was observed a handful of times. The chain uses TRBV6-1 and TRBJ2-7, with TRBD1 as a possible D gene (6 bases). This CDR3 region has 14 residues. Germline CDR1 and CDR2: MNHNS and SASEGT. Trimming shortened V by 3 bases and J by 2 bases, and 11 bases separated the two germline ends. The CDR3, as DNA: TGTGCCAGCAGTGACATAACAGGGACCTACGAGCAGTACTTC. As protein: CASSDITGTYEQYF.